This T cell receptor (beta chain) was sequenced during a study of blood T cell repertoires in COVID-19. Background on the study: The United States, Italy and Spain were the sources of the acute and convalescent COVID-19 samples. The cDNA or gDNA used as material had been derived from T cells, B-cell-depleted T cells, or PBMCs.

Germline-derived CDR1 and CDR2 are MNHEY and SMNVEV (reference sequence). V was shortened by 8 bases and J by 8 bases, with 10 bases between the two germline ends. The CDR3 extends over 11 amino acids. In the study's own analysis: Using reference gene primer amplification, nucleated cell counts were estimated. Sequenced by immunoSEQ multiplex PCR; TCRdb stores in-frame clones only, minus some. V, J and clone size are those of that table, while D and trimming were read from the DNA. The sample lists around 100,000 clones, 85% to 90% occurring once. This clonotype was sampled from a woman aged 50 to 60 with acute or convalescent COVID-19. Sequencing was carried out using peripheral blood. The rearrangement links TRBV27 to TRBJ2-1, with a weak D call TRBD1 (5 bases). The CDR3 sequence: CASLRGHEQFF. The CDR3 nucleotides read TGTGCCAGCTTAAGGGGCCATGAGCAGTTCTTC.